The rows below give T cell receptor beta chains drawn from one sample of a study of vaccination and CD4 T cells after COVID-19. MiXCR, applied by TCRdb to the PCR reads, yields one record per CDR3 protein. The top ten clones hold 20% to 25% of a sample with about 10,000 distinct CDR3 sequences, roughly 60% of them seen once. These receptors lack a known antigen. The source material was CD4+ T cells from blood, cultured in vitro. These receptors were obtained from a human donor who had recovered from COVID-19. CDR3s include the opening cysteine and the closing phenylalanine or tryptophan. The D gene is left open where the match is weak. Size values are once, few and many counts, or a class for expanded clones, and some rows have none.

clone_size	d_call	v_call	j_call	cdr3_nt	cdr3_aa
-	TRBD2	TRBV12-3/TRBV12-4	TRBJ2-3	TGTGCCAGCAGTGGAGCGGGGGGATACACAGATACGCAGTATTTT	CASSGAGGYTDTQYF
-	TRBD1	TRBV6-5	TRBJ1-2	TGTGCCAGCAGTTCACCGGGACAGGGGGACTATGGCTACACCTTC	CASSSPGQGDYGYTF
few	-	TRBV7-2	TRBJ2-3	TGTGCCAGCAGCTCGAGGGTGGCAGATACGCAGTATTTT	CASSSRVADTQYF
-	TRBD1	TRBV2	TRBJ1-1	TGTGCCAGCACCGTACTTACAGGGGGCACTGAAGCTTTCTTT	CASTVLTGGTEAFF
-	-	TRBV6-1	TRBJ1-2	TGTGCCAGCACCAAATCTGGGCGGATTAACTATGGCTACACCTTC	CASTKSGRINYGYTF
-	-	TRBV29-1	TRBJ1-2	TGCAGCATACCGAGGTTCCCGGACAGTTATGGCTACACCTTC	CSIPRFPDSYGYTF
-	TRBD2	TRBV7-9	TRBJ2-1	TGTGCCAGCAGCCCCCTAGGAGCGGGAAAAGCCTACAATGAGCAGTTCTTC	CASSPLGAGKAYNEQFF
few	TRBD2	TRBV20-1	TRBJ2-3	TGCAGTGCCCCCGGACTAGCGGGAGTCACAGATACGCAGTATTTT	CSAPGLAGVTDTQYF
-	TRBD1	TRBV2	TRBJ1-2	TGTGCCAGTGGGACAGGGACGAACTATGGCTACACCTTC	CASGTGTNYGYTF
few	TRBD1	TRBV27	TRBJ1-1	TGTGCCAGCAGTTTATTACAGGGGAAGGGGAGTGAAGCTTTCTTT	CASSLLQGKGSEAFF
-	TRBD2	TRBV5-5	TRBJ2-1	TGTGCCAGCAGCATGACTAGCGGACAATACAATGAGCAGTTCTTC	CASSMTSGQYNEQFF
few	TRBD1	TRBV6-1	TRBJ1-5	TGTGCCAGCAAACGACAGGGTTTTCAGCCCCAGCATTTT	CASKRQGFQPQHF
few	TRBD1	TRBV10-3	TRBJ2-7	TGTGCCATCAGAGTGGGACAGGGGGCCCTCGGGACCTACGAGCAGTACTTC	CAIRVGQGALGTYEQYF
few	-	TRBV7-6	TRBJ2-7	TGTGCCAGCAGCTTAGTGGCCGAGCAGTACTTC	CASSLVAEQYF
once	-	TRBV24-1	TRBJ2-7	TGTGCCACCAGTGACCAGGGGGGCCCCTACGAGCAGTACTTC	CATSDQGGPYEQYF
-	-	TRBV4-1	TRBJ1-3	TGCGCCAGCAGCCCTGACTTAGGGGAAGACACCATATATTTT	CASSPDLGEDTIYF
-	TRBD1	TRBV6-1	TRBJ2-3	TGTGCCAGCAGTGTTAACAGGGGGGTGGGCACAGATACGCAGTATTTT	CASSVNRGVGTDTQYF
-	-	TRBV7-2	TRBJ2-7	TGTGCCAGCAGCTTTCAACGGGGGTGGGGCGAGCAGTACTTC	CASSFQRGWGEQYF
-	TRBD2	TRBV7-2	TRBJ2-1	TGTGCCAGCAGCACCTCGGGAGGGCGGCAGTTCTTC	CASSTSGGRQFF
-	-	TRBV2	TRBJ1-1	TGTGCCAGCAGGGAAACGGTAGAGAACACTGAAGCTTTCTTT	CASRETVENTEAFF
-	TRBD1	TRBV19	TRBJ2-7	TGTGCCAGTAGTATGGGACAGGGTAGGGCCTACGAGCAGTACTTC	CASSMGQGRAYEQYF
-	-	TRBV20-1	TRBJ2-7	TGCAGTGCTGCACAGGGTCGGGGGACCTACGAGCAGTACTTC	CSAAQGRGTYEQYF
-	TRBD1	TRBV11-3	TRBJ2-5	TGTGCCAGCAGCTTAGGCCAGGGACAGGAAGAGACCCAGTACTTC	CASSLGQGQEETQYF
few	-	TRBV7-2	TRBJ2-3	TGTGCCAGCAGCTTACCACCTTCAGTTGTGAGTACGCAGTATTTT	CASSLPPSVVSTQYF
few	-	TRBV10-1	TRBJ1-5	TGCGCCAGCAGCCCAGCCCGGGACGGATATCAGCCCCAGCATTTT	CASSPARDGYQPQHF
-	-	TRBV20-1	TRBJ2-1	TGCAGTGCTAGAGACGACAGGTCGGACAATGAGCAGTTCTTC	CSARDDRSDNEQFF
-	-	TRBV7-3	TRBJ2-3	TGTGCCAGCAGCTTCCGACACCAGCCAGATACGCAGTATTTT	CASSFRHQPDTQYF
-	TRBD1	TRBV30	TRBJ2-5	TGTGCCTGGAGCCCTTGGGGGAACGGGACAGCCAAACCTCTAGAGACCCAGTACTTC	CAWSPWGNGTAKPLETQYF
once	-	TRBV6-1	TRBJ1-6	TGTGCCAGCAGTGAGGCCCGGTCGCCCTTTAATTCACCCCTCCACTTT	CASSEARSPFNSPLHF
-	-	TRBV7-7	TRBJ2-5	TGTGCTAGCAGCCCACAGGGACCCGCGCTCCAAGAGACCCAGTACTTC	CASSPQGPALQETQYF
-	-	TRBV11-2	TRBJ1-2	TGTGCCAGCAGCCAAGAGCGGCCCCGGACAGTTTATAACTATGGCTACACCTTC	CASSQERPRTVYNYGYTF
-	-	TRBV20-1	TRBJ2-1	TGCAGTGCTAGAGATCCCGGGACTCACTACAATGAGCAGTTCTTC	CSARDPGTHYNEQFF
-	-	TRBV7-2	TRBJ2-5	TGTGCCAGCAGCCTTCTACTCCTAGTCGAGGGAGAGACCCAGTACTTC	CASSLLLLVEGETQYF
-	-	TRBV27	TRBJ1-2	TGTGCCAGCAGTACTCTCCGGGACCGGGATCTCGGTGGCTACACCTTC	CASSTLRDRDLGGYTF
-	-	TRBV11-3	TRBJ1-1	TGTGCCAGCAGCTTCGGCGGGAACACTGAAGCTTTCTTT	CASSFGGNTEAFF
-	-	TRBV12-3/TRBV12-4	TRBJ1-2	TGTGCCAGCAGTTTCAGGAGTGGATATGGCTACACCTTC	CASSFRSGYGYTF
-	-	TRBV20-1	TRBJ2-5	TGCAGTGCTAGAGATCCTCGGGGGGCCCAAGAGACCCAGTACTTC	CSARDPRGAQETQYF
few	-	TRBV2	TRBJ2-2	TGTGCCTGCGGGACAGCCGGGGAGCTGTTTTTT	CACGTAGELFF
-	TRBD1	TRBV20-1	TRBJ1-2	TGCAGTGCTTCAGGGGGGACTAACTATGGCTACACCTTC	CSASGGTNYGYTF
few	TRBD1	TRBV7-2	TRBJ1-6	TGTGCCAGCAGCTTAATAGGACAGGGGGCTCGGTCACCCCTCCACTTT	CASSLIGQGARSPLHF
-	-	TRBV9	TRBJ1-2	TGTGCCAGCAGCCCCCGGACCTACGTCGATGGCTACACCTTC	CASSPRTYVDGYTF
-	-	TRBV19	TRBJ2-6	TGTGCCAGTAGCCCCTGGGCCAACGTCCTGACTTTC	CASSPWANVLTF
-	TRBD1	TRBV7-6	TRBJ2-7	TGTGCCAGCAGCTTAGTAGGACAGGGCCTCGAGGAGCAGTACTTC	CASSLVGQGLEEQYF
-	TRBD1	TRBV12-3/TRBV12-4	TRBJ2-2	TGTGCCAGCAGTTTCGTGACAGGGGTCACCGGGGAGCTGTTTTTT	CASSFVTGVTGELFF
few	-	TRBV5-1	TRBJ2-7	TGCGCCAGCTCAGCCGGGACTCACTCCTACGAGCAGTACTTC	CASSAGTHSYEQYF
-	-	TRBV12-3/TRBV12-4	TRBJ1-2	TGTGCCAGCAGCGTCAGGGTCTTGAGCTATGGCTACACCTTC	CASSVRVLSYGYTF
-	-	TRBV20-1	TRBJ2-7	TGCAGTGCTACCTCCGGGGGCATTTCCTACGAGCAGTACTTC	CSATSGGISYEQYF
-	-	TRBV6-5	TRBJ1-1	TGTGCCAGCAGTTACACCCAGGGGATCACTGAAGCTTTCTTT	CASSYTQGITEAFF
-	TRBD1	TRBV20-1	TRBJ2-7	TGCAGTGCTAGAGACCCAAACAGGGGGTTTGGCTACGAGCAGTACTTC	CSARDPNRGFGYEQYF
few	-	TRBV28	TRBJ1-5	TGTGCCAGCAGTTTATGGCAACGGCCCCAGCATTTT	CASSLWQRPQHF
few	-	TRBV11-3	TRBJ2-6	TGTGCCAGCAGCCCCTACGAAAGCTCTGGGGCCAACGTCCTGACTTTC	CASSPYESSGANVLTF
-	-	TRBV7-2	TRBJ1-1	TGTGCCAGCAGCTCCTACGGACAGCCTGAAGCTTTCTTT	CASSSYGQPEAFF
-	TRBD1	TRBV7-9	TRBJ1-5	TGTGCCAGCAGCTTAGGTATTGGGACAGGAGTTGATCAGCCCCAGCATTTT	CASSLGIGTGVDQPQHF
-	-	TRBV10-3	TRBJ2-2	TGTGCCATCAGTGATCCCCCGAACACCGGGGAGCTGTTTTTT	CAISDPPNTGELFF
-	-	TRBV19	TRBJ1-2	TGTGCCAGTAGACCCGGGGGTTCTGGCTACACCTTC	CASRPGGSGYTF